The clone carrying this TCR beta chain is medium-sized within its sample. Within the sample, other DNA sequences also encode this same CDR3. Germline assignment: CDR1 LNHDA and CDR2 SQIVND (reference sequence). With 1 base removed from V and 5 bases from J, the gap between germline ends came to 8 bases. The CDR3 extends over 13 amino acids. The data originate from a study of T cell changes during pregnancy in multiple sclerosis. TCRdb's copy holds only in-frame clones and misses some; the assay was immunoSEQ multiplex PCR. The sample holds under 25,000 clones, roughly 84% seen once. This clonotype originated in a female donor with multiple sclerosis, enrolled in a pregnancy study. The specimen comprised CD8+ T cells from peripheral blood mononuclear cells, sampled after pregnancy. The J gene is TRBJ1-1, the V gene TRBV19; weak D call: TRBD1 (6 bases). CDR3 sequence reads: CASSIGTATEAFF. In nucleotides, the CDR3 is TGTGCCAGTAGTATAGGGACAGCTACTGAAGCTTTCTTT.